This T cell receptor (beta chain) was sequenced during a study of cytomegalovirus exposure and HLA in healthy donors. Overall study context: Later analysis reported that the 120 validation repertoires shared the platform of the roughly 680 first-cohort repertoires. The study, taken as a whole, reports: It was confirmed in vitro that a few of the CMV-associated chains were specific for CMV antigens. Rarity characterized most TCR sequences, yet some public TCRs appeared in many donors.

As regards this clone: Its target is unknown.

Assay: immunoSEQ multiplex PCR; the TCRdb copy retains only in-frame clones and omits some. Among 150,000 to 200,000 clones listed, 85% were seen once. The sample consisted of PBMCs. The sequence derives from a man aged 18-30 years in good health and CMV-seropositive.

This CDR3 reads CASSLASGGFVGAFF. The CDR3 DNA reads as TGTGCCAGCAGCTTAGCATCCGGGGGTTTTGTTGGGGCTTTCTTT. V usage is TRBV7-8 and J usage is TRBJ1-1; possible D gene TRBD1, 5 bases. This CDR3 contains 15 residues. The germline gives CDR1 SGHVS, CDR2 FQNEAQ. Trimming pared 0 bases from V and 11 bases from J, leaving 19 bases between.